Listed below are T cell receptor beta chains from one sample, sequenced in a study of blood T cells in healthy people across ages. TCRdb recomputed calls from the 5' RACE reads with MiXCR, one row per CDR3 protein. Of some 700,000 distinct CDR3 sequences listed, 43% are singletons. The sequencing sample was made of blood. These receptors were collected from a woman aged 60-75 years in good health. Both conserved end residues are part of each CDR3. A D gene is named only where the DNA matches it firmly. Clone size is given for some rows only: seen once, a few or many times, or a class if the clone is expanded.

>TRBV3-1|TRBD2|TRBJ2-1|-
TGTGCCAGCAGCCAGAAACGGGGACTAGCGGGAGCCCATGAGCAGTTCTTC
CASSQKRGLAGAHEQFF
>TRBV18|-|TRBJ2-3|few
TGTGCCAGCTCACCCTTACAGAGCACAGATACGCAGTATTTT
CASSPLQSTDTQYF
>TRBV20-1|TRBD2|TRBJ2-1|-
TGCAGTGCTCCCCACAGCGGGAGTAATAATGAGCAGTTCTTC
CSAPHSGSNNEQFF
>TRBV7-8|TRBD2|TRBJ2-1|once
TGTGCCAGCAGCGCTGGGACTAGCGCAGATACGCAGTTCTTC
CASSAGTSADTQFF
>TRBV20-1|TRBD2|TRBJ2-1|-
TGCAGTGCCGATCTAGCGGGAGTGAATGAGCAGTTCTTC
CSADLAGVNEQFF
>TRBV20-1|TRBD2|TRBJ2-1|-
TGCGGTGCTCGCGCTAGCGGGAGGGAAAATGAGCAGTTCTTC
CGARASGRENEQFF
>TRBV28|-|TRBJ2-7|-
TGTGCCAGCAGCTCGGGTTCGGATTCTGAAAGCTCCTACAATGAGCAGTACTTC
CASSSGSDSESSYNEQYF
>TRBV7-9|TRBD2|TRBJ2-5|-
TGTGCCAGCCCAGCGGGGGATCATAGAGAGACCCAGTACTTC
CASPAGDHRETQYF
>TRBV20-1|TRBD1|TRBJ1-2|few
TGCAGTGCTACCCTAACAGGGGGCAATGGCTACACCTTC
CSATLTGGNGYTF
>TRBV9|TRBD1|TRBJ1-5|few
TGTGCCAGCAGCGTTCCGGGACAGGGGGCTTGGTATCAGCCCCAGCATTTT
CASSVPGQGAWYQPQHF
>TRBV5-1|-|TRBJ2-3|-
TGCGCCAGCAGCTTGACTAGGACGACAGATACGCAGTATTTT
CASSLTRTTDTQYF
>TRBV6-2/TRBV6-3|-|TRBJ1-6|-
TGTGCCAGCAGGACGGGAGACGGGGGCCGGAGAAATTCACCCCTCCACTTT
CASRTGDGGRRNSPLHF
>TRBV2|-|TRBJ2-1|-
TGTGCCAGCAGGGCGAGGGGAACCAACAATGAGCAGTTCTTC
CASRARGTNNEQFF
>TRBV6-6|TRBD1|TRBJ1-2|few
TGTGCCAGCAGTTACTCCCGACAGGGCGGCGTCGACTATGGCTACACCTTC
CASSYSRQGGVDYGYTF
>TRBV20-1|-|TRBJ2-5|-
TGCAGTGCCCCCCGAGAAGTTAGCGAGACCCAGTACTTC
CSAPREVSETQYF
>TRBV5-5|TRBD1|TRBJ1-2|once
TGTGCCAGCAGGGACGGGACAGGGGACTATGGCTACACCTTC
CASRDGTGDYGYTF
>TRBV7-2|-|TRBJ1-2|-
TGTGCCAGCAGCTTAATGGCAGGCGTCGAAGGCTACACCTTC
CASSLMAGVEGYTF
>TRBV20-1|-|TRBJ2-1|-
TGCAGTGCTAGAGTTAGCGCCCCCGAGCAGTTCTTC
CSARVSAPEQFF
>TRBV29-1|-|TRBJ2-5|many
TGCAGCGTTATCGCGACCGTCCTGGGGACCCAGTACTTC
CSVIATVLGTQYF
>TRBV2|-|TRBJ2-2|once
TGTGCCGGGACTGGGGCTCCCCAGGGGACCGGGGAGCTGTTTTTT
CAGTGAPQGTGELFF
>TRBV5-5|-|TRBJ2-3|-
TGTGCCAGCAGCTGGGGTACGAGTCCGGGCACAGATACGCAGTATTTT
CASSWGTSPGTDTQYF
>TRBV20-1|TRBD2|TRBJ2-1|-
TGCAGTGCTAGGACTAGCGGGGGCCAAGAGACCCAGTTCTTC
CSARTSGGQETQFF
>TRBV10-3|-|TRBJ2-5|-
TGTGCCATCAGTGAGTCGGGGGACGAGACCCAGTACTTC
CAISESGDETQYF
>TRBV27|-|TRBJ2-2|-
TGTGCCAGCAGTTTATTCAAGGGCCACGGGGAGCTGTTTTTT
CASSLFKGHGELFF
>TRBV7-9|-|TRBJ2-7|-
TGTGCCAGCAGCTTGTTAGACGGAAGTCCCTACGAGCAGTACTTC
CASSLLDGSPYEQYF
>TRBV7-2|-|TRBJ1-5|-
TGTGCCAGCACCACAGACCCTTCGGGCAATCAGCCCCAGCATTTT
CASTTDPSGNQPQHF
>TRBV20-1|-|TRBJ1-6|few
TGCAGTGCTAGAGCCCCTGTCGACGGCTCACCCCTCCACTTT
CSARAPVDGSPLHF
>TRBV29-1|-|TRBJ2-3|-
TGCAGCGTTGAAAGGGGGGGGACAGGATTCTTAGATACGCAGTATTTT
CSVERGGTGFLDTQYF
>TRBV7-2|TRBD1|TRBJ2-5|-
TGTGCTAGCAGCTCGGGACAGGGGGGAGAGACCCAGTACTTC
CASSSGQGGETQYF
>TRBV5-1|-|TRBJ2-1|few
TGCGCCAGCAGCCCACAAACAGGGGGGGGGTACAATGAGCAGTTCTTC
CASSPQTGGGYNEQFF
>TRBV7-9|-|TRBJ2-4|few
TGTGCCAGCAGCTATACAGGGTTGGCCAAAAACATTCAGTACTTC
CASSYTGLAKNIQYF
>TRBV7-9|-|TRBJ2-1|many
TGTGCCAGCAGCTTGAACCCCCGCGTTCACTCCTACAATGAGCAGTTCTTC
CASSLNPRVHSYNEQFF
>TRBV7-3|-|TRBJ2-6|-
TGTGCCAGCAGCTTAGGAAGGGCAGGATCTGGGGCCAACGTCCTGACTTTC
CASSLGRAGSGANVLTF
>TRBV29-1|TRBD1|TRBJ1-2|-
TGCAGCGTTAGGGACAGCAACTATGGCTACACCTTC
CSVRDSNYGYTF
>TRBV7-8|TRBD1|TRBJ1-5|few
TGTGCCAGCACCGAGGGGGCCGCTCAGCCCCAGCATTTT
CASTEGAAQPQHF
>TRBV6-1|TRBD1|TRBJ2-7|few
TGTGCCAGCAGTCCTACAGGGGACTACGAGCAGTACTTC
CASSPTGDYEQYF
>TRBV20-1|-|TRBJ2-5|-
TGCAGTGCTACCAACATAGGACTTCTCCAAGAGACCCAGTACTTC
CSATNIGLLQETQYF
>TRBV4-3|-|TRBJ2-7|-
TGCGCCAGCAGCCAAGAACAACGCAATGAGCAGTACTTC
CASSQEQRNEQYF
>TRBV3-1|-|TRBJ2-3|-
TGTGCCAGCAGCCAAGATCGGAACAGTGCGCAGTATTTT
CASSQDRNSAQYF
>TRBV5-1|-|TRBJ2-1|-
TGCGCCAGCAGCTTGACAGTGAATGAGCAGTTCTTC
CASSLTVNEQFF
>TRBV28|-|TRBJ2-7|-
TGTGCCAGCACTATCACAGGGATCGGGTCCTACGAGCAGTACTTC
CASTITGIGSYEQYF
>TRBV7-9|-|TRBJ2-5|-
TGTGCCAGCAGCCCTAAGTACAATGAGCAGTACTTC
CASSPKYNEQYF
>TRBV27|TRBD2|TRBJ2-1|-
TGTGCCACACAGCGGGAAATTACTTACAATGAGCAGTTCTTC
CATQREITYNEQFF
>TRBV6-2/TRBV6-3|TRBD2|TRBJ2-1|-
TGTGCCAGCAGCCGGACTAGCGTTTACAATGAGCAGTTCTTC
CASSRTSVYNEQFF
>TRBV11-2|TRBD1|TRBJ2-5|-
TGTGCCAGCAGCGCTAAGGACAGGGTGGAGGAGACCCAGTACTTC
CASSAKDRVEETQYF
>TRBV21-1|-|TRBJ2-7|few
TGTGCCAGCCACTCAGGGGGGAGGCCACTTAGCAATGAGCAGTACTTC
CASHSGGRPLSNEQYF
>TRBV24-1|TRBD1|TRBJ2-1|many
TGTGCCACCAGTGACCTTATAGGGACAGGGTATGAGCAGTTCTTC
CATSDLIGTGYEQFF